These 25 T cell receptor beta chains share one sample of origin, sequenced in a study of human T cells and chemical hapten exposure. The sample's time point: pre-sensitization, week 0. Specified treatment: therapeutic diphenylcyclopropenone sensitization with weekly scalp DPC. From the RACE reads, TCRdb called clonotypes with MiXCR, one entry per CDR3 protein. The sample holds some 51,000 distinct CDR3 sequences, approximately 8.8% seen once. The starting material was whole blood, obtained in connection with sensitization to the hapten diphenylcyclopropenone (DPC). These receptors were obtained from a woman aged 40 to 49 with alopecia areata. Some clones in this sample may be carry-over from other donors' samples.

The chain joins TRBV29-1 to TRBJ1-1; D is possibly TRBD1 (6 bases). The CDR3 is 13 residues long. The V gene's germline CDR1 is SQVTM and CDR2 ANQGSEA. Between the trimmed V and J ends, which lost 6 bases and 3 bases, there was a span of 14 bases. The CDR3 protein is CSVTGWGDTEAFF. For the CDR3, the DNA is TGCAGCGTGACAGGTTGGGGGGACACTGAAGCTTTCTTT.

This clonotype was seen many times. The V gene is TRBV7-3, the J gene TRBJ1-1; 12 positions match TRBD1. The germline CDR1 and CDR2 sequences are SGHTA and FQGTGA. V dropped 3 bases and J dropped 5; count of bases not matched to a gene: 10. The CDR3 has 17 residues. Here the CDR3 DNA reads TGTGCCAGCAGCTTGGAGGGACAGGGGGCAGGGAAGACTGAAGCTTTCTTT. Translation: CASSLEGQGAGKTEAFF. Full variable domain (missing parts from reference TRBV7-3 and TRBJ1-1): GAGVSQTPSNKVTEKGKYVELRCDPISGHTALYWYRQSLGQGPEFLIYFQGTGAADDSGLPNDRFFAVRPEGSVSTLKIQRTERGDSAVYLCASSLEGQGAGKTEAFFGQGTRLTVV.

At least ten counts were recorded for this clonotype. This chain links TRBV6-5 with TRBJ1-6; D might be TRBD1 (5 bases). V lost 5 bases and J 5 bases, leaving 16 bases between the germline ends. The CDR3 extends over 16 amino acids. Germline lookup yields CDR1 MNHEY and CDR2 SVGAGI. The DNA of the CDR3 is TGTGCCAGCAGTCGGGGCCGGCAGGTTGATAATTCACCCCTCCACTTT. Its translation is CASSRGRQVDNSPLHF.

The sample holds many counts of this clonotype. J is TRBJ2-1 and V is TRBV6-2 or TRBV6-3; TRBD2 matches at 7 bases. Germline V CDR1 and CDR2: MNHEY, SVGEGT. The CDR3 has 17 amino acids. The V segment lost 6 bases and the J segment 4 bases; nucleotides outside the gene matches: 15. The CDR3 nucleotides are TGTGCCAGCAGGACCGACTTAGCGGGCGGCCGATACAATGAGCAGTTCTTC. Translated: CASRTDLAGGRYNEQFF.

This clonotype was counted many times. V gene TRBV7-2 combines with J gene TRBJ1-1; no clear D. V was shortened by 5 bases and J by 3 bases, with 13 bases between the two germline ends. CDR3 size: 14 residues. Germline CDR1 SGHTA, CDR2 FQGNSA. CDR3 region: CASSRALFDTEAFF. The CDR3 region has the DNA TGTGCCAGCAGCCGAGCGCTTTTTGACACTGAAGCTTTCTTT.

The rearrangement joins TRBV3-1 to TRBJ1-2; tentative D call: TRBD1 (6 bases). Germline values: CDR1 LGHDT, CDR2 YNNKEL (reference sequence). CDR3 length: 13 amino acids. Trimming took 7 bases from V and 2 from J, leaving 11 bases between them. The CDR3 loop reads CASKSQGNYGYTF. CDR3 DNA: TGTGCCAGCAAGTCACAGGGAAACTATGGCTACACCTTC. The whole variable domain, remainder taken from reference TRBV3-1 and TRBJ1-2, is DTAVSQTPKYLVTQMGNDKSIKCEQNLGHDTMYWYKQDSKKFLKIMFSYNNKELIINETVPNRFSPKSPDKAHLNLHINSLELGDSAVYFCASKSQGNYGYTFGSGTRLTVV.

This clonotype was detected many times. V and J are TRBV18 and TRBJ2-7, with D perhaps TRBD1 (5 bases). The CDR3 has 14 residues. CDR1 and CDR2 (germline): KGHSH, LQKENI. V dropped 3 bases and J dropped 0 bases, with 9 bases sitting between them. CDR3 DNA: TGTGCCAGCTCACCGCAGGGATTCTCCTACGAGCAGTACTTC. Protein sequence: CASSPQGFSYEQYF.

This clonotype has a count of ten or more. The gene calls are TRBV7-9 and TRBJ1-6; no clear D gene. Germline V gene lookup returns CDR1 SEHNR and CDR2 FQNEAQ (reference sequence). V shed 1 base and J shed 7 bases, with 5 bases lying between them. This CDR3 is built from 13 residues. For the CDR3, the DNA is TGTGCCAGCAGCTTAGGGCCAAATTCACCCCTCCACTTT. It codes for CASSLGPNSPLHF.

This clonotype was counted a few times. The CDR3 loop is CASSLEYPNEKLFF. In nucleotides, the CDR3 is TGTGCCAGCAGTTTAGAGTACCCTAATGAAAAACTGTTTTTT. The rearrangement joins TRBV12-3 or TRBV12-4 to TRBJ1-4; D call uncertain. The CDR3 has 14 residues. V gave up 1 base and J gave up 3 bases, with 6 bases separating them.

The gene calls are TRBV4-1 and TRBJ2-7; D is perhaps TRBD1 or TRBD2 (5 bases each). In germline, CDR1 is MGHRA, CDR2 YSYEKL. The CDR3 loop spans 15 amino acids. The germline V and J ends were trimmed by 1 base and 5 bases, with 15 bases remaining between them. Here the CDR3 DNA reads TGCGCCAGCAGCCAAGTGGCCTTGAGGGGTCACGAGCAGTACTTC. Translated: CASSQVALRGHEQYF.

This clonotype appeared many times. V is TRBV6-1 and J is TRBJ1-1, with 10 positions matching TRBD1. Germline V gene data show CDR1 as MNHNS and CDR2 as SASEGT. The CDR3 totals 14 residues. J was trimmed by 0 bases and V by 8 bases; bases with no gene match: 3. The CDR3 nucleotides read TGTGCCAGCGGGACAGGGGCGCTGAACACTGAAGCTTTCTTT. Its protein is CASGTGALNTEAFF.

This clonotype came up many times. The V gene is TRBV12-5, the J gene TRBJ2-3; D is possibly TRBD2 (6 bases). Trimming shortened V by 9 bases and J by 0 bases, and 16 bases separated the two germline ends. This CDR3 is built from 15 residues. The germline V gene has CDR1 LGHNT and CDR2 FRNRAP. CDR3 sequence (DNA): TGTGCTAGCGCGGCGGGGCAGCGCAGCACAGATACGCAGTATTTT. It yields the protein CASAAGQRSTDTQYF.

The chain employs TRBV21-1 and TRBJ2-2; the DNA was not used to check the table's D call, TRBD1. TRBV21-1 is described as a pseudogene. This CDR3 has 16 amino acids. In nucleotides, the CDR3 is TGTGCCGCCAAGGGGAGGACAGCCTCGAACACCGGGGAGCTGTTTTTT. It translates to CAAKGRTASNTGELFF.

This clonotype was seen only a few times. This chain connects TRBV19 to TRBJ1-5, with TRBD1 as a possible D gene (6 bases). Germline assignment: CDR1 LNHDA and CDR2 SQIVND (reference sequence). The CDR3 loop spans 16 amino acids. Trimming removed 5 bases from V and 5 bases from J, with 19 bases in between. The CDR3 nucleotides read TGTGCCAGTAGTGTGGGCAGGGGCCTGGGGGATCAGCCCCAGCATTTT. The encoded protein is CASSVGRGLGDQPQHF.

This clonotype was picked up many times. This chain joins TRBV13 and TRBJ1-6, with a tentative D call TRBD1 (5 bases). The CDR3 covers 14 residues. The germline V gene has CDR1 PRHDT and CDR2 FYEKMQ (reference sequence). Trimming removed 1 base at V and 10 bases at J, with 11 bases between. In DNA, the CDR3 is TGTGCCAGCAGCTTAGAAGGGGACGGCTCACCCCTCCACTTT. Protein sequence: CASSLEGDGSPLHF.

In this sample, this clonotype turned up a few times. J is TRBJ2-3 and V is TRBV20-1; 7 bases align to TRBD2. From germline, CDR1 is DFQATT and CDR2 SNEGSKA (reference sequence). CDR3 size: 14 residues. Losses at the gene ends were 1 base for V and 3 bases for J; bases not matched to a gene: 4. The CDR3, as DNA: TGCAGTGCTAGAGGGCTAGCGGTGACAGATACGCAGTATTTT. As protein: CSARGLAVTDTQYF.

This clonotype was counted many times. The rearrangement joins TRBV7-9 to TRBJ1-2; 8 bases match TRBD1. This CDR3 has 15 residues. V gave up 0 bases and J gave up 3 bases; unmatched junction bases: 3. In germline, CDR1 is SEHNR, CDR2 FQNEAQ (reference sequence). As DNA, the CDR3 is TGTGCCAGCAGCTTAGCCAGGGGGCGAGACTATGGCTACACCTTC. Amino acids: CASSLARGRDYGYTF.

In DNA form, the CDR3 reads TGTGCCAGCAGCTCATTCGTGGGGAACTCTGGAAACACCATATATTTT. This sequence encodes CASSSFVGNSGNTIYF. The gene calls are TRBV7-2 and TRBJ1-3; no reliable D call. V shed 4 bases and J shed 0 bases, with 13 bases lying between them. The germline V gene encodes CDR1 SGHTA and CDR2 FQGNSA. The CDR3 contains 16 residues.

This chain uses TRBV7-2 with TRBJ2-3; D unclear. Germline assignment: CDR1 SGHTA and CDR2 FQGNSA. This CDR3 contains 12 residues. Trimming stripped 1 base from V and 5 bases from J, with 4 bases between. The chain's CDR3 is CASSLVVDTQYF. The CDR3 region has the DNA TGTGCCAGCAGCTTAGTTGTAGATACGCAGTATTTT.

V and J are TRBV20-1 and TRBJ1-1; no clear D gene. This CDR3 contains 16 residues. Trimming pared 1 base from V and 0 bases from J, leaving 15 bases between. Germline V gene lookup returns CDR1 DFQATT and CDR2 SNEGSKA (reference sequence). The CDR3 region is CSARAFDPGLNTEAFF. The CDR3 DNA reads TGCAGTGCTAGAGCCTTCGATCCGGGGTTGAACACTGAAGCTTTCTTT.

This clonotype showed up just a few times. V and J are TRBV4-3 and TRBJ2-1; 8 bases are a match to TRBD2. CDR1 and CDR2 from the germline V gene are LGHNA and YSLEER. The CDR3 spans 14 residues. V shed 4 bases, J shed 6 bases, and the junction held 5 bases outside the gene matches. The CDR3 region is CASSLAGGSNEQFF. Here the CDR3 DNA reads TGCGCCAGCAGCCTGGCGGGGGGCAGCAATGAGCAGTTCTTC.

This clonotype came up many times. The V call is TRBV12-3 or TRBV12-4, the J call TRBJ1-6; D remains ambiguous. The CDR3 is 12 residues long. Trimming took off 4 bases at V and 13 bases at J, with 11 bases between the two ends. The CDR3 region is CASSSRIGPLHF. CDR3 DNA: TGTGCCAGCAGTTCGAGAATCGGGCCCCTCCACTTT.

This clonotype appeared many times. The chain recombines TRBV27 with TRBJ1-5, with 9 bases aligning to TRBD1. The CDR3 covers 16 residues. Looked up from germline, CDR1 is MNHEY and CDR2 is SMNVEV (reference sequence). V lost 4 bases, J lost 8 bases, and 12 bases stayed unmatched. The CDR3 loop reads CASSSTGTGYVEPQHF. The CDR3 DNA reads as TGTGCCAGCAGTTCAACCGGGACAGGGTACGTCGAGCCCCAGCATTTT.

This clonotype is classed as medium-sized (0.01 to 0.1%). The chain carries TRBV20-1 and TRBJ1-1; TRBD1 might be the D (6 bases). Germline V gene lookup returns CDR1 DFQATT and CDR2 SNEGSKA (reference sequence). V lost 5 bases and J lost 5, with 15 bases in between. CDR3 length: 13 amino acids. This CDR3 reads CSAGGGRETEAFF. DNA for the CDR3: TGCAGTGCTGGGGGGGGGCGCGAGACTGAAGCTTTCTTT.

At least ten counts were recorded for this clonotype. The J gene is TRBJ1-1, the V gene TRBV29-1, with D unresolved. Trimming pared 5 bases from V and 0 bases from J, leaving 13 bases between. The CDR3 runs to 14 residues. Germline CDR1 is SQVTM and CDR2 is ANQGSEA. The CDR3 here is CSVRGYPMNTEAFF. CDR3 coding DNA: TGCAGCGTTCGGGGTTATCCGATGAACACTGAAGCTTTCTTT.